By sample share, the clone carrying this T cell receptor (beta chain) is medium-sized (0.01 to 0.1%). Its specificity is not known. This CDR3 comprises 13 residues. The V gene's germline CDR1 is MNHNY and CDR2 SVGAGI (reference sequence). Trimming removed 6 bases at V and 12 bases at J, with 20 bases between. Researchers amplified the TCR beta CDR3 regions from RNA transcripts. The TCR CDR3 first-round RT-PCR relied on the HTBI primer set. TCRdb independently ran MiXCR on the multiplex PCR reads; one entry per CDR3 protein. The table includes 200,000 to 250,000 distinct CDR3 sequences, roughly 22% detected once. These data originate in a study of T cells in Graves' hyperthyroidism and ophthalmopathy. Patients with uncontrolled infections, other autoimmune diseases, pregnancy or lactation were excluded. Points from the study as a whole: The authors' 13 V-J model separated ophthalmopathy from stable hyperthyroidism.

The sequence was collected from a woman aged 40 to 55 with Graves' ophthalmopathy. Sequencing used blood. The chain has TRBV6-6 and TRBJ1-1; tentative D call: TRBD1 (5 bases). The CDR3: CASSQGRRGLSFF. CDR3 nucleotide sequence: TGTGCCAGCAGCCAAGGTCGGAGGGGCCTCTCTTTCTTT.